This T cell receptor beta chain was profiled in a study of blood T cell repertoires in COVID-19. At the level of the study: In each case, the material was cDNA or gDNA derived from T cells, B-cell-depleted T cells, or PBMCs.

In the original workflow: For nucleated cells, counts were estimated from reference gene primer amplification. The repertoire was sequenced with immunoSEQ multiplex PCR; TCRdb's copy has only in-frame clones and lacks some. V, J and clone size are those of that table, while D and trimming were read from the DNA. The sample lists a few hundred thousand clones; about 80% were seen once. CDR1 is SGHRS, CDR2 YFSETQ, per germline. Between the trimmed V and J ends, which lost 4 bases and 6 bases, there was a span of 25 bases. The CDR3 loop spans 17 amino acids. The chain carries TRBV5-1 and TRBJ1-2; the D gene is possibly TRBD1 (6 bases). The receptor's source is a man older than 75 with acute or convalescent COVID-19. The sample comprised peripheral blood. DNA for the CDR3: TGCGCCAGCAGCCCCGGGACATCCAAACTAAATGTACATGGCTACACCTTC. Amino acid sequence: CASSPGTSKLNVHGYTF.